A single T cell receptor (beta chain) is shown here with its context. The specificity of this receptor is unknown. No base quality values were provided; no much bigger clone lies one nucleotide off. Sample treatment or condition, as interpreted from the label and publication: preoperative locoregional IRX-2 cytokine immunotherapy. The samples were obtained from a phase Ib study in which preoperative, locoregional IRX-2 cytokine immunotherapy intended to prime immune responses was tested. Donors were patients with early-stage breast cancer who received IRX-2 before surgery. Sequences KGHSH (CDR1) and LQKENI (CDR2) are obtained from the germline V gene. The CDR3 runs 13 residues from the cysteine to the phenylalanine. Only CDR3 DNA is held: 39 bases, read in frame from base 1. V is reduced by 0 bases and J by 8 bases, leaving a spacing of 7 bases between them. The library was produced with the immunoSEQ multiplex PCR assay. As stored in TCRdb, this immuneACCESS dataset retains in-frame rearrangements with V and J assigned. A fraction of the clones does not appear; measured against another copy, unresolved V genes explain less than half of the discrepancy, and the remainder lacks a known reason. Present in this sample are roughly 25,000 clones, around 96% of which were seen just once. The top ten clonotypes cover 15% to 20% of the sample.

This sample was included in a study of preoperative IRX-2 immunotherapy in early breast cancer (dated by TCRdb to 2018 to 2020). This sequence was found in a human donor with breast cancer. This chain is built from TRBV18 and TRBJ1-4; possibly the D gene is TRBD1, per 6 matching bases. The sample in question was tumor tissue, obtained after IRX-2 immunotherapy. The sequenced DNA: TGTGCCAGCTCACCACCTACAGGGGAAAAACTGTTTTTT. The resulting protein is CASSPPTGEKLFF.